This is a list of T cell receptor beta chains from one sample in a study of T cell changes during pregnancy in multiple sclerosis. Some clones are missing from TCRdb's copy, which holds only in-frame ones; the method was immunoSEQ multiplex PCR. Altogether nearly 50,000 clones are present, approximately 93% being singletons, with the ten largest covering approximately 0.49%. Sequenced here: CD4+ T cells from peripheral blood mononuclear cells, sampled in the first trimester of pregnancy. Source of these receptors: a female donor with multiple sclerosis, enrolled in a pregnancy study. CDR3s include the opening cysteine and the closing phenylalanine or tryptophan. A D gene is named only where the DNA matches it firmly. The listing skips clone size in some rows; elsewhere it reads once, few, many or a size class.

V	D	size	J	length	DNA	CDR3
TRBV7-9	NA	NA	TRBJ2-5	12	TGTGCCAGCAGCCCGGACTTAGAGACCCAGTACTTC	CASSPDLETQYF
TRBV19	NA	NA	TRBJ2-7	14	TGTGCCAGTAGTGTCAAAACAGGGTCCTACGAGCAGTACTTC	CASSVKTGSYEQYF
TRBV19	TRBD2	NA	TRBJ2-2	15	TGTGCCAGTAGTATTAGCGGGGCGTACACCGGGGAGCTGTTTTTT	CASSISGAYTGELFF
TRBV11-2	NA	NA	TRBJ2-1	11	TGTGCCAGCAGCTACCGGGGTAGGCAGTTCTTC	CASSYRGRQFF
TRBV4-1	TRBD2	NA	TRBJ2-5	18	TGCGCCAGCAGCCAAGTATTAGGAAGCGGGGGGGCAGGCGGGACCCAGTACTTC	CASSQVLGSGGAGGTQYF
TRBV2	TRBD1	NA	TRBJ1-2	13	TGTGCCAGCAGTGCTTGGACAGGGGGTGGCTACACCTTC	CASSAWTGGGYTF
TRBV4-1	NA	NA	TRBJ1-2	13	TGCGCCAGCAGCCAACCGAGATGGCGGGGCTACACCTTC	CASSQPRWRGYTF
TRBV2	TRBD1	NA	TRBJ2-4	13	TGTGCCGGACAGGGGGCGGGCAAAAACATTCAGTACTTC	CAGQGAGKNIQYF
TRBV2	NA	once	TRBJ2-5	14	TGTGCCAGCAGGAACAGGGATTTTCAAGAGACCCAGTACTTC	CASRNRDFQETQYF
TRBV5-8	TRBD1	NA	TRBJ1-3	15	TGTGCCAGCAGCTACGACAGGGCTTCTGGAAACACCATATATTTT	CASSYDRASGNTIYF
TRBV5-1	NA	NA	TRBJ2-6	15	TGCGCCAGCAGCTTGGCGGCAGGGGGGGCCAACGTCCTGACTTTC	CASSLAAGGANVLTF